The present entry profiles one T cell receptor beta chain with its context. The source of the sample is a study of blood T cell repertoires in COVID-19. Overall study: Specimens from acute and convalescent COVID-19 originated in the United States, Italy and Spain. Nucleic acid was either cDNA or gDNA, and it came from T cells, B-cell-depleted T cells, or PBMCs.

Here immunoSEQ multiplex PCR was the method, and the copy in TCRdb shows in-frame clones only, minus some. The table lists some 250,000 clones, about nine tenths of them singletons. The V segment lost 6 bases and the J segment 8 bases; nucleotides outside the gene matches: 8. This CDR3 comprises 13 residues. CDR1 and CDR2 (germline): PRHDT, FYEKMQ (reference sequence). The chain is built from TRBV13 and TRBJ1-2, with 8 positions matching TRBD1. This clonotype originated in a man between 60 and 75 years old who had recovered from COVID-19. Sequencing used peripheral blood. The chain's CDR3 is CASRPDRGEGYTF. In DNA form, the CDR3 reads TGTGCCAGCAGACCTGACAGGGGTGAGGGCTACACCTTC.